The 5 T cell receptor beta chains presented below share a single source sample, sequenced in a study of blood T cell repertoires in COVID-19. This table comes from immunoSEQ multiplex PCR, and its TCRdb copy is limited to in-frame clones, with some not included. The sample lists about 16,000 clones, approximately 92% occurring once. Sample: peripheral blood. Receptor source: a human donor with active COVID-19. The donor label of this sample is uncertain.

V and J are TRBV6-6 and TRBJ1-4, with a weak D call TRBD1 (6 bases). The CDR3 contains 15 residues. Germline CDR1 reads MNHNY; CDR2 reads SVGAGI (reference sequence). V was pared by 1 base and J by 4 bases, with 10 bases between. The CDR3, as DNA: TGTGCCAGCAGTTACTTGACAGGAGTTAATGAAAAACTGTTTTTT. This codes for CASSYLTGVNEKLFF.

The chain uses TRBV28 and TRBJ2-3, with 7 nucleotides matching TRBD1. J lost 1 base, V lost 5 bases, and 0 bases had no gene match. The CDR3 is made up of 13 amino acids. CDR1 is MDHEN and CDR2 is SYDVKM in the germline V gene. The CDR3 spells CASSGTGTDTQYF. DNA of the CDR3: TGTGCCAGCAGTGGGACAGGCACAGATACGCAGTATTTT.

The chain carries TRBV5-6 and TRBJ1-6; TRBD1 matches 7 bases. Looked up from germline, CDR1 is SGHDT and CDR2 is YYEEEE. This CDR3 has 16 residues. The ends lost 2 bases at V and 0 bases at J; junction bases unmatched: 2. The CDR3 coding sequence is TGTGCCAGCAGCTTCAGGGGGAGCTCCTATAATTCACCCCTCCACTTT. Amino acid sequence: CASSFRGSSYNSPLHF.

This clone was seen just once. V is TRBV30 and J is TRBJ2-7; maybe TRBD1 (5 bases). The germline V gene encodes CDR1 GTSNPN and CDR2 SVGIG (reference sequence). The CDR3 runs 11 residues. Trimming stripped 6 bases from V and 8 bases from J, with 14 bases between. CDR3 loop: CACPVGAQQYF. The CDR3 DNA reads as TGTGCCTGTCCGGTTGGGGCTCAGCAGTACTTC. Looking up the rest from reference TRBV30 and TRBJ2-7 gives the full variable domain: SQTIHQWPATLVQPVGSPLSLECTVEGTSNPNLYWYRQAAGRGLQLLFYSVGIGQISSEVPQNLSASRPQDRQFILSSKKLLLSDSGFYLCACPVGAQQYFGPGTRLTVT.

The rearrangement uses TRBV6-1 and TRBJ2-1; 7 positions match TRBD1. Trimming at V came to 3 bases and at J to 4 bases, leaving 9 bases not matched to a gene. Germline CDR1 reads MNHNS; CDR2 reads SASEGT. This CDR3 contains 16 residues. The CDR3 sequence: CASSDRGGARYNEQFF. Written as DNA, the CDR3 is TGTGCCAGCAGTGATAGAGGGGGCGCAAGGTACAATGAGCAGTTCTTC.